This TCR beta chain is drawn from a study of cytomegalovirus exposure and HLA in healthy donors. Study-wide results and limits: In a later analysis, HLA-associated beta chains showed higher expansion and lower generation probabilities than comparable chains.

A multiplex PCR was run with 60 Vbeta primers and 13 Jbeta primers. Clones were sequenced by immunoSEQ multiplex PCR, and TCRdb holds only the in-frame ones, with some missing. The sample holds about 150,000 clones; roughly 66% are singletons and the top ten take roughly 1.7%. Trimming took off 4 bases at V and 4 bases at J, with 8 bases between the two ends. This CDR3 region has 13 residues. Germline CDR1 reads SSHAT; CDR2 reads FNYEAQ (reference sequence). A few counts support this clone. What it binds is not known. This sample includes further DNA sequences coding for the same CDR3. The sequenced material came from PBMCs. The rearrangement links TRBV7-7 to TRBJ2-1; D is ambiguous. The TCR was taken from a woman under 30 in good health and CMV-seronegative. This CDR3 reads CASSSDTYNEQFF. In nucleotides, the CDR3 is TGTGCCAGCAGCTCAGACACATACAATGAGCAGTTCTTC.